A selection of T cell receptor beta chains follows, all from one sample in a study of cytomegalovirus exposure and HLA in healthy donors. Sequencing used immunoSEQ multiplex PCR; TCRdb keeps in-frame clones, though not all of them. The table includes about 120,000 clones, roughly a tenth detected once. Input material: PBMCs. These receptors all come from a young woman in good health and CMV-seropositive. Both conserved end residues are part of each CDR3. The order of the fields is CDR3 length, V gene, J gene, CDR3 protein.

CDR3 length: 15
V gene: TRBV28
J gene: TRBJ1-5
CDR3 protein: CASRDTGVGNQPQHF

CDR3 length: 16
V gene: TRBV25-1
J gene: TRBJ2-1
CDR3 protein: CASSEWRTSGKVEQFF

CDR3 length: 13
V gene: TRBV13
J gene: TRBJ1-1
CDR3 protein: CASTPPGQLEAFF

CDR3 length: 14
V gene: TRBV5-6
J gene: TRBJ2-3
CDR3 protein: CASSLRTGADTQYF

CDR3 length: 16
V gene: TRBV13
J gene: TRBJ2-1
CDR3 protein: CASSLITSGSYNEQFF

CDR3 length: 13
V gene: TRBV6-6
J gene: TRBJ2-7
CDR3 protein: CASSWDSTYEQYF

CDR3 length: 15
V gene: TRBV5-4
J gene: TRBJ2-3
CDR3 protein: CASVVRLADTDTQYF

CDR3 length: 12
V gene: TRBV30
J gene: TRBJ2-7
CDR3 protein: CAWRSRPSEQYF

CDR3 length: 14
V gene: TRBV10-3
J gene: TRBJ1-1
CDR3 protein: CAISEPTVNTEAFF

CDR3 length: 15
V gene: TRBV28
J gene: TRBJ1-2
CDR3 protein: CASSFQGAGNYGYTF

CDR3 length: 16
V gene: TRBV6-6
J gene: TRBJ2-2
CDR3 protein: CASSTGTSGNTGELFF